This T cell receptor beta chain was captured in a study of cytomegalovirus exposure and HLA in healthy donors. Overall study: The 120 or so validation repertoires used a platform that matched the one used for the roughly 650 first-cohort repertoires, as a later analysis reported. The study's findings and limits: Most TCR sequences showed up rarely, but some public TCRs showed up in many donors. The listing of about 150 TCR beta chains classed them as cytomegalovirus-associated.

Turning to this clone: Antigen unknown.

Sequenced by immunoSEQ multiplex PCR; TCRdb stores in-frame clones only, minus some. The table includes some 100,000 clones, roughly 86% detected once. After removal of 6 bases from V and 5 bases from J, the junction contained 2 bases not matched to a gene. The V gene's germline CDR1 is GTSNPN and CDR2 SVGIG (reference sequence). CDR3 size: 11 residues. This sequence joins TRBV30 and TRBJ1-1, with 8 bases aligning to TRBD1. The sequence was obtained from a man aged 18 to 29 in good health and CMV-seronegative. Input material: PBMCs. In DNA, the CDR3 is TGTGCCTGCGACAGGGGAACTGAAGCTTTCTTT. The encoded protein is CACDRGTEAFF.